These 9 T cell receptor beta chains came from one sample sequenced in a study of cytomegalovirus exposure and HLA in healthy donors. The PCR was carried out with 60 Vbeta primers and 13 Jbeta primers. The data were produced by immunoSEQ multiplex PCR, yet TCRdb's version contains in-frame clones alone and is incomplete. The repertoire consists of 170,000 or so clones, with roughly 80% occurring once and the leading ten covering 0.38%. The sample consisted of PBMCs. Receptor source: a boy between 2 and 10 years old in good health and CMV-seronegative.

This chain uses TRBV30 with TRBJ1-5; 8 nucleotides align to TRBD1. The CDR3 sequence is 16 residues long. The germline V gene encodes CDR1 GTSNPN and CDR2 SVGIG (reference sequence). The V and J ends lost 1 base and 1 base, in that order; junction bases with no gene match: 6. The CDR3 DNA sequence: TGTGCCTGGAGTGGACCTGGACAGGGCAGCAATCAGCCCCAGCATTTT. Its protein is CAWSGPGQGSNQPQHF. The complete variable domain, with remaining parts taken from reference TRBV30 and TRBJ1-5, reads SQTIHQWPATLVQPVGSPLSLECTVEGTSNPNLYWYRQAAGRGLQLLFYSVGIGQISSEVPQNLSASRPQDRQFILSSKKLLLSDSGFYLCAWSGPGQGSNQPQHFGDGTRLSIL.

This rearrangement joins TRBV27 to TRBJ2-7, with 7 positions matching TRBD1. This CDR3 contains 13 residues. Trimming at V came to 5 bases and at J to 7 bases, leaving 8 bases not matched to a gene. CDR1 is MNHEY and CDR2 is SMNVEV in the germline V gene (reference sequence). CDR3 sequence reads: CASSRQGPLEQYF. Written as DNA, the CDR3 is TGTGCCAGCAGTCGACAGGGCCCTTTGGAGCAGTACTTC.

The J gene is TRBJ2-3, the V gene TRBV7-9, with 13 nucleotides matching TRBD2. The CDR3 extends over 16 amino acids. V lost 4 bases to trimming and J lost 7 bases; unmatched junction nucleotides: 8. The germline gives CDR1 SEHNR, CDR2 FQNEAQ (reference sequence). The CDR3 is CASSSNGLAGEYTQYF. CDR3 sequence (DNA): TGTGCCAGCAGCTCTAACGGACTAGCGGGAGAATATACGCAGTATTTT.

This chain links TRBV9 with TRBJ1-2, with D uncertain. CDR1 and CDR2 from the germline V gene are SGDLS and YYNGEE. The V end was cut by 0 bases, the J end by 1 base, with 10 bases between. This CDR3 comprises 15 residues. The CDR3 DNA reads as TGTGCCAGCAGCGTAGCCTCCCGGGTTAACTATGGCTACACCTTC. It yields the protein CASSVASRVNYGYTF.

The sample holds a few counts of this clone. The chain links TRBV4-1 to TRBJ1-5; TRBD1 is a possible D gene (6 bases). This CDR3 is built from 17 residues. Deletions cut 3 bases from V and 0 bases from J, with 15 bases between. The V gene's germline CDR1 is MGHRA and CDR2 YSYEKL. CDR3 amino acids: CASSQGRQAYSNQPQHF. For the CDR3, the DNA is TGCGCCAGCAGCCAGGGAAGACAGGCGTATAGCAATCAGCCCCAGCATTTT.

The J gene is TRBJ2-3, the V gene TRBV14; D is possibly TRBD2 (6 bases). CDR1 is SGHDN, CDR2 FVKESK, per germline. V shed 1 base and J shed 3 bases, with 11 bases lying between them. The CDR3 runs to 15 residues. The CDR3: CASSQGRVLTDTQYF. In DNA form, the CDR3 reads TGTGCCAGCAGCCAAGGGAGGGTCCTTACAGATACGCAGTATTTT.

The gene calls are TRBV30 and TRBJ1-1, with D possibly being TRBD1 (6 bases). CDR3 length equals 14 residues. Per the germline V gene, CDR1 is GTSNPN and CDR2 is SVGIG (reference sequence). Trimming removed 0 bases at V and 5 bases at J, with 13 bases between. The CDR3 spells CAWSVRGGVTEAFF. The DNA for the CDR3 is TGTGCCTGGAGTGTCAGGGGAGGGGTGACTGAAGCTTTCTTT.

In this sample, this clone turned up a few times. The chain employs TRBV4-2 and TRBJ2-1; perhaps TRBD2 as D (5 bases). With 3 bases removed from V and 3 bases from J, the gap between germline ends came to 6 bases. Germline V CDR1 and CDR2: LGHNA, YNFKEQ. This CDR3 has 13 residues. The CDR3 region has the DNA TGTGCCAGCAGCCAGACTATCTACAATGAGCAGTTCTTC. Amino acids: CASSQTIYNEQFF.

The CDR3 DNA follows: TGTGCCACCGGGACAGGGGTAACCGGGGAGCTGTTTTTT. It codes for CATGTGVTGELFF. The chain uses TRBV10-3 and TRBJ2-2; 10 positions agree with TRBD1. Germline assignment: CDR1 ENHRY and CDR2 SYGVKD. The trim removed 10 bases at V and 5 bases at J, leaving 4 bases unmatched. The CDR3 has 13 residues.